Given below is one T cell receptor (beta chain) in context. This CDR3 comprises 12 residues. The germline V gene encodes CDR1 SQVTM and CDR2 ANQGSEA. After removal of 6 bases from V and 10 bases from J, the junction contained 11 bases not matched to a gene. The sample comes from a study of blood T cell repertoires in COVID-19. Study-wide context: Nucleic acid was either cDNA or gDNA, and it came from T cells, B-cell-depleted T cells, or PBMCs.

Per the original data handling: How many nucleated cells were present was estimated from reference gene primer amplification. Data came from immunoSEQ multiplex PCR; TCRdb stores just in-frame clones and leaves some out. The DNA was the basis for D and trimming; V, J and clone size are from that table. The sample includes almost 90,000 clones, 90% of them seen just once. The origin of this receptor is a man younger than 35 with COVID-19, enrolled during active disease. The sample comprised peripheral blood. V usage is TRBV29-1 and J usage is TRBJ2-7, with TRBD2 matching 8 bases. The CDR3 here is CSVVTSAERQYF. CDR3 DNA sequence: TGCAGCGTGGTGACTAGCGCCGAGCGTCAGTACTTC.